The next 20 T cell receptor beta chains were all read from a single sample in a study of blood T cells in healthy people across ages. Sample-barcoded 5' priming and a J-beta primer mix drove a second PCR of about 7 to 12 cycles. In TCRdb, the 5' RACE reads were re-called with MiXCR into one record per CDR3 protein. This table holds hundreds of thousands of distinct CDR3 sequences, around 45% found once. Sequencing was done on a sample of blood. The receptors derive from a man older than 75 in good health.

In this sample, this clonotype turned up once. The genes are TRBV7-9 and TRBJ2-5; D not resolved. Trimming shortened V by 5 bases and J by 4 bases, and 14 bases separated the two germline ends. The CDR3 runs 14 residues. In germline, CDR1 is SEHNR, CDR2 FQNEAQ (reference sequence). This CDR3 reads CASSPSGLGETQYF. In DNA, the CDR3 is TGTGCCAGCAGCCCGTCTGGTTTGGGAGAGACCCAGTACTTC. Using reference TRBV7-9 and TRBJ2-5 for the parts outside the CDR3, the full variable domain is DTGVSQNPRHKITKRGQNVTFRCDPISEHNRLYWYRQTLGQGPEFLTYFQNEAQLEKSRLLSDRFSAERPKGSFSTLEIQRTEQGDSAMYLCASSPSGLGETQYFGPGTRLLVL.

This clonotype was seen more than once but under ten times. The chain is built from TRBV10-3 and TRBJ2-5, with D possibly matching TRBD2 (6 bases). The CDR3 consists of 13 residues. CDR1 and CDR2 from the germline V gene are ENHRY and SYGVKD. Deletions cut 9 bases from V and 11 bases from J, with 22 bases between. The CDR3 coding sequence is TGTGCCATAGGAGGGATCGGTTACAATGAGCAGTACTTC. It specifies CAIGGIGYNEQYF.

About this clonotype itself: An end of the junction differs from the germline gene, which may be a read error. This sequence joins TRBV6-6 and TRBJ2-7; 8 bases are a match to TRBD2. This CDR3 has 13 amino acids. The V gene's germline CDR1 is MNHNY and CDR2 SVGAGI (reference sequence). CDR3 coding DNA: TGTACCAGCAGTGGACTAGCTTCCTACGAGCAGTACTTC. Residues: CTSSGLASYEQYF.

This clonotype was found a few times. CDR3 DNA sequence: TGTGCCAGCGTCTCGGGAGGAGAGACCCAGTACTTC. Translated: CASVSGGETQYF. The chain combines TRBV6-2 or TRBV6-3 with TRBJ2-5; TRBD2 matches at 7 bases. V gave up 8 bases and J gave up 4 bases; unmatched junction bases: 4. The CDR3 consists of 12 residues. Germline V gene sequence: CDR1 MNHEY, CDR2 SVGEGT.

V usage is TRBV7-2 and J usage is TRBJ2-7, with 12 nucleotides matching TRBD2. V gave up 5 bases and J gave up 6 bases; unmatched junction bases: 8. Per germline, CDR1 SGHTA and CDR2 FQGNSA. The CDR3 has 15 residues. The CDR3 coding sequence is TGTGCCAGCAGCCCACGGCTAGCGGGAGGGGGCGAGCAGTACTTC. It encodes CASSPRLAGGGEQYF.

This clonotype was counted many times. V usage is TRBV18 and J usage is TRBJ2-1; D is uncertain. The ends were cut back, 5 bases at V and 10 bases at J, with 15 bases in the middle. The germline V gene encodes CDR1 KGHSH and CDR2 LQKENI. This CDR3 comprises 13 residues. This CDR3 reads CASSALGLGEQFF. CDR3 coding DNA: TGTGCCAGCTCAGCGTTAGGTCTCGGGGAGCAGTTCTTC.

This clonotype came up once. A junction boundary mismatches the germline segment, possibly from a read error. The CDR3: CASSLPSTATQYF. DNA of the CDR3: TGTGCCAGCAGCCTCCCTAGCACAGCTACGCAGTATTTT. The genes are TRBV7-2 and TRBJ2-3; tentative D call: TRBD2 (5 bases). The CDR3 totals 13 residues. The germline gives CDR1 SGHTA, CDR2 FQGNSA. Using reference TRBV7-2 and TRBJ2-3 for the parts outside the CDR3, the full variable domain is GAGVSQSPSNKVTEKGKDVELRCDPISGHTALYWYRQSLGQGLEFLIYFQGNSAPDKSGLPSDRFSAERTGGSVSTLTIQRTQQEDSAVYLCASSLPSTATQYFGPGTRLTVL.

This clonotype was seen a handful of times. CDR3: CASSSGTSGGGTQYF. CDR3 bases: TGTGCCAGCAGCTCCGGGACTAGCGGTGGGGGAACGCAGTATTTT. V gene TRBV6-2 or TRBV6-3 combines with J gene TRBJ2-3; 11 bases are shared with TRBD2. The trim removed 6 bases at V and 9 bases at J, leaving 11 bases unmatched. The CDR3 is made up of 15 amino acids. Germline CDR1 and CDR2: MNHEY and SVGEGT.

As concerns this clonotype: This may be a read error: a much more frequent sequence differs by one nucleotide. The rearrangement links TRBV20-1 to TRBJ2-1; D not certain. The CDR3 extends over 12 amino acids. Per the germline V gene, CDR1 is DFQATT and CDR2 is SNEGSKA (reference sequence). CDR3 nucleotide sequence: TGCAGGGCTATAGGCTCCTACAATGAGCAGTTCTTC. Translating gives CRAIGSYNEQFF.

J is TRBJ2-5 and V is TRBV9; D assignment may be TRBD1 or TRBD2 (6 bases each). CDR3 size: 16 residues. The germline V and J ends were trimmed by 4 bases and 2 bases, with 18 bases remaining between them. The germline CDR1 and CDR2 sequences are SGDLS and YYNGEE. DNA for the CDR3: TGTGCCAGCAGCTCCTCCGGGGGCGAGTTTCAAGAGACCCAGTACTTC. It encodes CASSSSGGEFQETQYF.

This clonotype has only a few counts. The V and J genes are TRBV7-2 and TRBJ2-1; possible D gene TRBD2, 5 bases. The CDR3 has 19 residues. V dropped 1 base and J dropped 3 bases, with 22 bases sitting between them. The germline V gene encodes CDR1 SGHTA and CDR2 FQGNSA. The CDR3 sequence: CASSLGLGVRAADYNEQFF. The CDR3 DNA reads as TGTGCCAGCAGCTTAGGGTTGGGTGTCCGAGCGGCAGACTACAATGAGCAGTTCTTC.

This chain uses TRBV6-5 with TRBJ2-1; 7 bases match TRBD1. J was trimmed by 5 bases and V by 0 bases; bases with no gene match: 4. The CDR3 is 15 residues long. Germline-derived CDR1 and CDR2 are MNHEY and SVGAGI. CDR3 sequence (DNA): TGTGCCAGCAGTTACTCACCCGACAGGGACAATGAGCAGTTCTTC. It encodes CASSYSPDRDNEQFF.

This clonotype was observed a handful of times. The V and J genes are TRBV6-1 and TRBJ2-5, with D possibly being TRBD1 or TRBD2 (5 bases each). Trimming removed 5 bases at V and 5 bases at J, with 15 bases between. CDR3 size: 14 residues. Germline V gene data show CDR1 as MNHNS and CDR2 as SASEGT. The CDR3 reads CASSKGRSLETQYF. CDR3 DNA sequence: TGTGCCAGCAGTAAGGGACGTTCCCTCGAGACCCAGTACTTC.

The J gene is TRBJ2-2, the V gene TRBV25-1, with 8 bases identical to TRBD1. V dropped 3 bases and J dropped 3; count of bases not matched to a gene: 3. The CDR3 sequence is 15 residues long. Germline CDR1 reads MGHDK; CDR2 reads SYGVNS. The CDR3: CASSEDRAYTGELFF. CDR3 coding DNA: TGTGCCAGCAGTGAGGACAGGGCCTACACCGGGGAGCTGTTTTTT.

J is TRBJ1-2 and V is TRBV27; possibly TRBD1 for D (6 bases). The CDR3 is 16 amino acids. CDR1 is MNHEY and CDR2 is SMNVEV in the germline V gene (reference sequence). Deletions cut 2 bases from V and 8 bases from J, with 21 bases between. CDR3 in amino acids: CASSLAAVQGLKGYTF. CDR3 coding DNA: TGTGCCAGCAGTTTAGCCGCCGTTCAGGGGTTAAAGGGCTACACCTTC.

This rearrangement joins TRBV6-2 or TRBV6-3 to TRBJ2-1; no definite D call. Trimming removed 0 bases at V and 0 bases at J, with 21 bases between. This CDR3 is 20 amino acids long. Per the germline V gene, CDR1 is MNHEY and CDR2 is SVGEGT. CDR3: CASSYSPSYMRISSYNEQFF. The CDR3 nucleotides are TGTGCCAGCAGTTACTCGCCCTCATATATGAGAATAAGCTCCTACAATGAGCAGTTCTTC.

Remarks on this clonotype: A junction boundary mismatches the germline segment, possibly from a read error. The V call is TRBV10-3, the J call TRBJ2-5, with 10 bases identical to TRBD1. CDR1 ENHRY and CDR2 SYGVKD come from the germline V gene. This CDR3 comprises 18 residues. The CDR3 spells CAISEPVLGTGVQETRYF. For the CDR3, the DNA is TGTGCCATCAGTGAGCCCGTCCTTGGGACAGGGGTTCAAGAGACCCGGTACTTC.

In regard to this clonotype: A read error may produce the germline difference seen at one junction end. The J gene is TRBJ2-5, the V gene TRBV20-1; TRBD1 agrees at 9 bases. Germline V gene lookup returns CDR1 DFQATT and CDR2 SNEGSKA (reference sequence). The CDR3 extends over 14 amino acids. CDR3 sequence: CSGRRGTGRETQYF. CDR3 coding DNA: TGCAGTGGTAGAAGGGGGACAGGGAGAGAGACCCAGTACTTC.

This clonotype was counted many times. The CDR3 sequence is CASSLDPRNQETQYF. The CDR3 DNA sequence: TGTGCCAGCAGCTTAGATCCGAGGAACCAAGAGACCCAGTACTTC. The V call is TRBV7-9, the J call TRBJ2-5; the D is unclear. V was cut by 1 base and J by 0 bases, with 9 bases left in between. Germline V gives CDR1 SEHNR, CDR2 FQNEAQ (reference sequence). The length of the CDR3 is 15 residues.

The rearrangement uses TRBV5-1 and TRBJ2-2; D is unresolved. The CDR3 runs 14 residues. V was pared by 3 bases and J by 0 bases, with 6 bases between. Germline V gene data show CDR1 as SGHRS and CDR2 as YFSETQ. The DNA of the CDR3 is TGCGCCAGCAGCTATACTCCGAACACCGGGGAGCTGTTTTTT. Its translation: CASSYTPNTGELFF.